The present entry profiles one T cell receptor beta chain with its context. Seattle's enrolled individuals joined amid active infection and were then monitored longitudinally. These data are taken from a study of blood T cell repertoires in COVID-19. Study-wide background: Both acute and convalescent COVID-19 samples were obtained from the United States, Italy and Spain. Sample material is recorded as cDNA or gDNA derived from T cells, B-cell-depleted T cells, or PBMCs.

Authors' methods: Reference gene primer amplification gave nucleated cell count estimates. Clones were read by immunoSEQ multiplex PCR, and TCRdb kept only the in-frame ones, dropping some. V, J and clone size are those of that table, while D and trimming were read from the DNA. The sample contains 300,000 to 450,000 clones, more than 70% of which appear only once. This CDR3 is built from 12 residues. Germline-derived CDR1 and CDR2 are SGHDT and YYEEEE. V shed 2 bases and J shed 5 bases, with 8 bases lying between them. The V and J genes are TRBV5-6 and TRBJ2-7; D gene ambiguous. Sequences were obtained from peripheral blood. This receptor was taken from a woman in her sixties with COVID-19, enrolled during active disease. The CDR3, as DNA: TGTGCCAGCAGCTTCCTCCAGGACGAGCAGTACTTC. As protein: CASSFLQDEQYF. The variable domain in full, with the rest retrieved from reference TRBV5-6 and TRBJ2-7, is DAGVTQSPTHLIKTRGQQVTLRCSPKSGHDTVSWYQQALGQGPQFIFQYYEEEERQRGNFPDRFSGHQFPNYSSELNVNALLLGDSALYLCASSFLQDEQYFGPGTRLTVT.